The 32 T cell receptor beta chains presented below share a single source sample, sequenced in a study of neoadjuvant nivolumab and ipilimumab in lung cancer. TCRdb keeps only in-frame clones here, not all; method: immunoSEQ multiplex PCR. There are some 43,000 clones in the sample; more than 85% occur only once, and 3.7% lies in the top ten. Sequencing was performed on blood, taken before neoadjuvant nivolumab, alone or with ipilimumab. The receptors derive from an adult with non-small cell lung cancer. Some clones in this sample may be carry-over from other donors' samples.

The chain recombines TRBV7-2 with TRBJ1-1, with D hard to call. V lost 1 base and J 1 base, leaving 7 bases between the germline ends. Germline CDR1 and CDR2: SGHTA and FQGNSA. This CDR3 contains 14 residues. The CDR3 DNA reads TGTGCCAGCAGCTTAGTGTCGGGGAACACTGAAGCTTTCTTT. Its translation is CASSLVSGNTEAFF. The full variable domain, completed using reference TRBV7-2 and TRBJ1-1, is GAGVSQSPSNKVTEKGKDVELRCDPISGHTALYWYRQSLGQGLEFLIYFQGNSAPDKSGLPSDRFSAERTGGSVSTLTIQRTQQEDSAVYLCASSLVSGNTEAFFGQGTRLTVV.

The V gene is TRBV5-4, the J gene TRBJ2-7; 7 bases match TRBD2. Germline trimming cut 0 bases from V and 6 bases from J; bases unmatched to any gene: 9. This CDR3 has 15 amino acids. From germline, CDR1 is SGHNT and CDR2 YYREEE (reference sequence). CDR3 DNA sequence: TGTGCCAGCAGCTTGGCCCTAGCGGACGTGGGCGAGCAGTACTTC. Translating it yields CASSLALADVGEQYF.

This chain uses TRBV2 with TRBJ2-2; no firm D call. The V and J ends lost 1 base and 7 bases respectively, with 10 bases between them. Per germline, CDR1 SNHLY and CDR2 FYNNEI. CDR3 size: 14 residues. CDR3 protein: CASSEVGTRGELFF. In DNA, the CDR3 is TGTGCCAGCAGTGAAGTAGGAACCCGCGGGGAGCTGTTTTTT.

This rearrangement joins TRBV7-3 to TRBJ2-1, with 10 positions matching TRBD2. V lost 5 bases to trimming and J lost 7 bases; unmatched junction nucleotides: 11. The CDR3 spans 16 residues. Germline V gene lookup returns CDR1 SGHTA and CDR2 FQGTGA. DNA of the CDR3: TGTGCCAGCAGCCCCTTTGAAGCGGGAGGGGGAAATGAGCAGTTCTTC. This gives the protein CASSPFEAGGGNEQFF. Combining the CDR3 with reference TRBV7-3 and TRBJ2-1 gives the whole variable domain GAGVSQTPSNKVTEKGKYVELRCDPISGHTALYWYRQSLGQGPEFLIYFQGTGAADDSGLPNDRFFAVRPEGSVSTLKIQRTERGDSAVYLCASSPFEAGGGNEQFFGPGTRLTVL.

The J gene is TRBJ2-2, the V gene TRBV19, with D possibly TRBD1 on 6 matching bases. The germline CDR1 and CDR2 sequences are LNHDA and SQIVND (reference sequence). The CDR3 covers 16 residues. The ends were cut back, 3 bases at V and 1 base at J, with 12 bases in the middle. CDR3 bases: TGTGCCAGTAGTATCCGACCGACAGGGAACACCGGGGAGCTGTTTTTT. Translating it yields CASSIRPTGNTGELFF.

The V gene is TRBV7-2, the J gene TRBJ2-3; D is ambiguous. Germline loops: CDR1 SGHTA, CDR2 FQGNSA. The V end was cut by 4 bases, the J end by 2 bases, with 1 base between. CDR3 length equals 11 residues. The CDR3 nucleotides read TGTGCCAGCAGCTACACAGATACGCAGTATTTT. This gives the protein CASSYTDTQYF.

CDR3 DNA: TGCGCCAGCAGCCGTACCATAGCGGGAGTGGCAGATACGCAGTATTTT. This sequence encodes CASSRTIAGVADTQYF. The rearrangement uses TRBV5-1 and TRBJ2-3; 9 bases are shared with TRBD2. V was clipped by 4 bases and J by 4 bases; unmatched bases: 10. The CDR3 is made up of 16 amino acids. The germline gives CDR1 SGHRS, CDR2 YFSETQ.

The V and J genes are TRBV5-1 and TRBJ2-7; D may be TRBD1 (6 bases). Germline V gene data show CDR1 as SGHRS and CDR2 as YFSETQ. Trimming removed 5 bases at V and 0 bases at J, with 9 bases between. CDR3 length equals 13 residues. CDR3 sequence: CASSRGSSYEQYF. The DNA for the CDR3 is TGCGCCAGCAGTAGGGGGAGCTCCTACGAGCAGTACTTC. Complete variable domain (other parts from reference TRBV5-1 and TRBJ2-7): KAGVTQTPRYLIKTRGQQVTLSCSPISGHRSVSWYQQTPGQGLQFLFEYFSETQRNKGNFPGRFSGRQFSNSRSEMNVSTLELGDSALYLCASSRGSSYEQYFGPGTRLTVT.

This rearrangement joins TRBV19 to TRBJ2-1, with D perhaps matching TRBD1 (6 bases). This CDR3 spans 15 amino acids. Trimming left V 1 base short and J 6 bases short, with 13 bases between. Germline assignment: CDR1 LNHDA and CDR2 SQIVND (reference sequence). The CDR3 loop is CASSIAPSTGNEQFF. The DNA of the CDR3 is TGTGCCAGTAGTATAGCTCCGTCGACAGGCAATGAGCAGTTCTTC.

The chain uses TRBV5-1 and TRBJ2-7; 8 nucleotides line up with TRBD1. Germline V gene lookup returns CDR1 SGHRS and CDR2 YFSETQ. This CDR3 comprises 13 residues. V gave up 3 bases and J gave up 2 bases; unmatched junction bases: 1. The CDR3 DNA follows: TGCGCCAGCAGCTCGGACAGGGCCTACGAGCAGTACTTC. Its translation is CASSSDRAYEQYF.

The rearrangement joins TRBV29-1 to TRBJ2-7; a weak D match, TRBD1 (6 bases). In germline, CDR1 is SQVTM, CDR2 ANQGSEA. V lost 4 bases to trimming and J lost 5 bases, with 9 bases between them. The CDR3 runs to 11 residues. The CDR3 DNA is TGCAGCGTTGGGGCAGGGGACGAGCAGTACTTC. This encodes CSVGAGDEQYF.

The chain links TRBV7-8 to TRBJ2-7; no clear D gene. The germline V gene encodes CDR1 SGHVS and CDR2 FQNEAQ. The CDR3 is 16 amino acids. Trimming pared 1 base from V and 0 bases from J, leaving 13 bases between. As DNA, the CDR3 is TGTGCCAGCAGCTTAGGTCCAGGACCAAACTCCTACGAGCAGTACTTC. It codes for CASSLGPGPNSYEQYF.

The V call is TRBV7-2, the J call TRBJ2-2; no definite D call. CDR3 length: 14 amino acids. Looked up from germline, CDR1 is SGHTA and CDR2 is FQGNSA. V dropped 1 base and J dropped 4 bases, with 7 bases sitting between them. The CDR3 coding sequence is TGTGCCAGCAGCTTAGGACGGGCCACCGGGGAGCTGTTTTTT. Its translation is CASSLGRATGELFF.

In nucleotides, the CDR3 is TGTGCCAGCAGCGTAGAGGGACTAGCGGACAATGAGCAGTTCTTC. Amino acid sequence: CASSVEGLADNEQFF. The J gene is TRBJ2-1, the V gene TRBV9, with TRBD2 matching 11 bases. The trim removed 0 bases at V and 5 bases at J, leaving 1 base unmatched. There are 15 residues in the CDR3. CDR1 is SGDLS and CDR2 is YYNGEE in the germline V gene.

The chain uses TRBV7-9 and TRBJ2-5; no reliable D call. The CDR3 has 16 residues. The germline V and J ends were trimmed by 1 base and 4 bases, with 16 bases remaining between them. Germline-derived CDR1 and CDR2 are SEHNR and FQNEAQ (reference sequence). CDR3 nucleotide sequence: TGTGCCAGCAGCTTAGTGCAGTGGACGTCCCCAGAGACCCAGTACTTC. This codes for CASSLVQWTSPETQYF.

The rearrangement joins TRBV4-1 to TRBJ2-1, with 12 positions matching TRBD2. V shed 4 bases, J shed 5 bases, and the junction held 12 bases outside the gene matches. From germline, CDR1 is MGHRA and CDR2 YSYEKL. The CDR3 is made up of 18 amino acids. The CDR3 reads CASSPRVLAGGPDNEQFF. For the CDR3, the DNA is TGCGCCAGCAGCCCACGCGTTCTAGCGGGAGGGCCTGACAATGAGCAGTTCTTC.

The J gene is TRBJ1-2, the V gene TRBV6-6; D remains ambiguous. CDR1 and CDR2 from the germline V gene are MNHNY and SVGAGI (reference sequence). V lost 0 bases and J 1 base, leaving 9 bases between the germline ends. The CDR3 is 15 amino acids. Here the CDR3 reads CASSYSTNFNYGYTF. The CDR3 nucleotides are TGTGCCAGCAGTTACTCGACGAATTTTAACTATGGCTACACCTTC.

The J gene is TRBJ2-2, the V gene TRBV30; no firm D call. V was cut by 3 bases and J by 5 bases, with 10 bases left in between. Germline assignment: CDR1 GTSNPN and CDR2 SVGIG (reference sequence). The CDR3 has 13 residues. DNA for the CDR3: TGTGCCTGGAGAGGCCCGCGGACCGGGGAGCTGTTTTTT. It codes for CAWRGPRTGELFF. The full variable domain, rest sourced from reference TRBV30 and TRBJ2-2, is SQTIHQWPATLVQPVGSPLSLECTVEGTSNPNLYWYRQAAGRGLQLLFYSVGIGQISSEVPQNLSASRPQDRQFILSSKKLLLSDSGFYLCAWRGPRTGELFFGEGSRLTVL.

The chain uses TRBV7-2 and TRBJ1-1; a possible D gene is TRBD1 (5 bases). Trimming removed 2 bases from V and 0 bases from J, with 7 bases in between. The CDR3 extends over 14 amino acids. Germline CDR1 reads SGHTA; CDR2 reads FQGNSA. The DNA of the CDR3 is TGTGCCAGCAGCTTAATGGGACTGAACACTGAAGCTTTCTTT. Encoded protein: CASSLMGLNTEAFF.

CDR3 loop: CASSLDDHEQFF. CDR3 DNA: TGTGCCAGCAGCTTGGACGATCATGAGCAGTTCTTC. V is TRBV7-8 and J is TRBJ2-1; no definite D call. Trimming removed 3 bases from V and 8 bases from J, with 8 bases in between. Germline values: CDR1 SGHVS, CDR2 FQNEAQ. The CDR3 totals 12 residues.

The gene calls are TRBV21-1 and TRBJ1-3. TRBV21-1 is a recognized pseudogene. The CDR3 length is 14 residues. CDR3 loop: CARSTRQSGNTIYF. The DNA of the CDR3 is TGTGCCAGGAGCACCCGGCAGAGTGGAAACACCATATATTTT.

In this sample, this clone turned up once. The chain is built from TRBV6-1 and TRBJ1-5, with unresolved D. V lost 3 bases to trimming and J lost 7 bases, with 4 bases between them. The CDR3 contains 11 residues. Germline V gene lookup returns CDR1 MNHNS and CDR2 SASEGT. CDR3 sequence reads: CASSDWQPQHF. The CDR3 region has the DNA TGTGCCAGCAGTGATTGGCAGCCCCAGCATTTT.

The chain combines TRBV5-1 with TRBJ2-7; a possible D gene is TRBD1 (6 bases). The CDR3 covers 14 residues. With 4 bases removed from V and 4 bases from J, the gap between germline ends came to 15 bases. In germline, CDR1 is SGHRS, CDR2 YFSETQ. CDR3 amino acids: CASSPAGQGYEQYF. In DNA, the CDR3 is TGCGCCAGCAGCCCGGCCGGCCAGGGGTACGAGCAGTACTTC. Looking up the rest from reference TRBV5-1 and TRBJ2-7 gives the full variable domain: KAGVTQTPRYLIKTRGQQVTLSCSPISGHRSVSWYQQTPGQGLQFLFEYFSETQRNKGNFPGRFSGRQFSNSRSEMNVSTLELGDSALYLCASSPAGQGYEQYFGPGTRLTVT.

The J gene is TRBJ1-5, the V gene TRBV19; a possible D gene is TRBD1 (5 bases). Trimming removed 0 bases from V and 3 bases from J, with 12 bases in between. Germline V CDR1 and CDR2: LNHDA, SQIVND (reference sequence). CDR3 length: 16 residues. The CDR3 spells CASSIEGAGFNQPQHF. CDR3 nucleotides: TGTGCCAGTAGTATAGAGGGAGCAGGGTTCAATCAGCCCCAGCATTTT.

V usage is TRBV29-1 and J usage is TRBJ2-5; no definite D call. Germline assignment: CDR1 SQVTM and CDR2 ANQGSEA. The CDR3 is made up of 12 amino acids. Trimming shortened V by 8 bases and J by 1 base, and 11 bases separated the two germline ends. This CDR3 is CSSGWGQETQYF. CDR3 coding DNA: TGCAGCTCTGGCTGGGGCCAAGAGACCCAGTACTTC.

The rearrangement joins TRBV19 to TRBJ1-2; D not resolved. The V gene's germline CDR1 is LNHDA and CDR2 SQIVND (reference sequence). Between the trimmed V and J ends, which lost 6 bases and 7 bases, there was a span of 12 bases. This CDR3 comprises 12 residues. This chain's CDR3 is CASSGRPSGYTF. The CDR3 nucleotides read TGTGCCAGTAGCGGGCGGCCAAGTGGCTACACCTTC.

The CDR3 region is CASSLRESGRGTDTQYF. For the CDR3, the DNA is TGTGCCAGCTCACTTCGTGAGAGCGGGAGGGGGACAGATACGCAGTATTTT. The chain has TRBV18 and TRBJ2-3; 10 bases line up with TRBD2. V was clipped by 4 bases and J by 3 bases; unmatched bases: 10. Germline lookup yields CDR1 KGHSH and CDR2 LQKENI. CDR3 length: 17 residues.

CDR3 sequence: CASSRESAGLPEQYF. The CDR3 region has the DNA TGTGCCAGCTCAAGGGAGTCCGCGGGGCTCCCCGAGCAGTACTTC. The chain links TRBV18 to TRBJ2-7; D might be TRBD2 (6 bases). V gave up 5 bases and J gave up 6 bases, with 20 bases separating them. CDR1 is KGHSH and CDR2 is LQKENI in the germline V gene. The CDR3 contains 15 residues.

V usage is TRBV29-1 and J usage is TRBJ2-1; the D gene is possibly TRBD1 (5 bases). The CDR3 totals 16 residues. Deletions cut 0 bases from V and 0 bases from J, with 12 bases between. Germline values: CDR1 SQVTM, CDR2 ANQGSEA. Here the CDR3 DNA reads TGCAGCGTTGAAGATCGGCAGGGTAGCTCCTACAATGAGCAGTTCTTC. It yields the protein CSVEDRQGSSYNEQFF.

J is TRBJ2-1 and V is TRBV7-9, with D possibly TRBD2 on 6 matching bases. The CDR3 is made up of 15 amino acids. V shed 5 bases and J shed 2 bases, with 13 bases lying between them. Germline V CDR1 and CDR2: SEHNR, FQNEAQ (reference sequence). The CDR3 region has the DNA TGTGCCAGCAGCACTGGCGGGATTGCCTACAATGAGCAGTTCTTC. Its protein is CASSTGGIAYNEQFF.

Written as DNA, the CDR3 is TGTGCCAGCAATACAGGGGGCGGTAGCTATGGCTACACCTTC. It specifies CASNTGGGSYGYTF. V gene TRBV6-1 combines with J gene TRBJ1-2; 9 bases map to TRBD1. V gave up 7 bases and J gave up 4 bases; unmatched junction bases: 7. The germline gives CDR1 MNHNS, CDR2 SASEGT. The CDR3 loop spans 14 amino acids.

CDR3 in amino acids: CASSYPGYTEAFF. The DNA of the CDR3 is TGTGCCAGTAGTTACCCCGGATACACTGAAGCTTTCTTT. This sequence joins TRBV19 and TRBJ1-1, with D unclear. V dropped 5 bases and J dropped 3 bases, with 10 bases sitting between them. The CDR3 loop spans 13 amino acids. Germline V gene sequence: CDR1 LNHDA, CDR2 SQIVND (reference sequence).